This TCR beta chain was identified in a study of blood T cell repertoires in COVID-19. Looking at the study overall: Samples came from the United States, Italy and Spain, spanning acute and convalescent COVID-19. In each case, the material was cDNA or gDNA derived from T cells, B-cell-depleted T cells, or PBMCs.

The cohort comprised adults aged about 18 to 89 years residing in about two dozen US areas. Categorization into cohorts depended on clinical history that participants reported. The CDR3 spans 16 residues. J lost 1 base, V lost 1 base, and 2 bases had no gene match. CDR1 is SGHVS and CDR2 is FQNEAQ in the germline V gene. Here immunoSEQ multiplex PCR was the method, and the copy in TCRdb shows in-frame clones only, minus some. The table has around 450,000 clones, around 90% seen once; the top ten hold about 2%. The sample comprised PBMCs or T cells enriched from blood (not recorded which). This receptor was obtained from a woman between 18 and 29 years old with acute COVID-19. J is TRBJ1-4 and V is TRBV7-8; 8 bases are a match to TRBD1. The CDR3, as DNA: TGTGCCAGCAGCTTAGGACAGGGGTTAACTAATGAAAAACTGTTTTTT. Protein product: CASSLGQGLTNEKLFF.